One and the same sample provided the 23 T cell receptor beta chains below, sequenced in a study of cytomegalovirus exposure and HLA in healthy donors. Researchers ran the PCR with 60 Vbeta and 13 Jbeta primers. The assay was immunoSEQ multiplex PCR, and TCRdb's table has in-frame clones only and misses some. The table lists about 160,000 clones, roughly nine tenths of them singletons. Sequencing was carried out using PBMCs. Receptors originate from a woman aged 25 to 39 in good health and CMV-seronegative.

The chain carries TRBV12-5 and TRBJ1-2; D might be TRBD1 (6 bases). V was trimmed by 1 base and J by 2 bases, leaving 17 bases between them. Germline assignment: CDR1 LGHNT and CDR2 FRNRAP. This CDR3 has 17 amino acids. The CDR3 DNA sequence: TGTGCTAGTGGTTTGGGGCGGCAGGGGCTCTTCAACTATGGCTACACCTTC. Translating gives CASGLGRQGLFNYGYTF.

The chain links TRBV5-4 to TRBJ1-4; 8 bases match TRBD1. The germline CDR1 and CDR2 sequences are SGHNT and YYREEE (reference sequence). With V trimmed by 2 bases and J by 8 bases, 5 bases remained unmatched. The CDR3 runs to 14 residues. In DNA form, the CDR3 reads TGTGCCAGCAGCTTTGGACAGGGACAAGAAAAACTGTTTTTT. Protein: CASSFGQGQEKLFF.

The genes are TRBV4-1 and TRBJ1-3, with 8 bases matching TRBD1. The CDR3 consists of 19 residues. The ends lost 1 base at V and 1 base at J; junction bases unmatched: 12. Looked up from germline, CDR1 is MGHRA and CDR2 is YSYEKL. In DNA, the CDR3 is TGCGCCAGCAGCCAAGTCTGGGGGCAGACAGGGGTGTCTGGAAACACCATATATTTT. Translating it yields CASSQVWGQTGVSGNTIYF.

The rearrangement links TRBV4-3 to TRBJ1-2; 7 bases map to TRBD1. Germline-derived CDR1 and CDR2 are LGHNA and YSLEER. V lost 3 bases and J lost 7; bases outside the gene matches: 5. The CDR3 has 13 residues. This CDR3 reads CASSQTRQGGYTF. As DNA, the CDR3 is TGCGCCAGCAGCCAGACAAGACAGGGTGGCTACACCTTC.

This chain links TRBV29-1 with TRBJ1-6; no reliable D call. Germline values: CDR1 SQVTM, CDR2 ANQGSEA. This CDR3 comprises 12 residues. Trimming took 4 bases from V and 10 from J, leaving 11 bases between them. The CDR3 loop reads CSVGEGRSPLHF. CDR3 coding DNA: TGCAGCGTTGGGGAGGGCCGATCACCCCTCCACTTT.

This chain connects TRBV14 to TRBJ1-5, with D hard to call. V lost 0 bases to trimming and J lost 0 bases, with 12 bases between them. This CDR3 is 17 amino acids long. Germline CDR1 SGHDN, CDR2 FVKESK. CDR3 sequence reads: CASSQEEEINSNQPQHF. The CDR3 nucleotides read TGTGCCAGCAGCCAAGAAGAAGAGATAAATAGCAATCAGCCCCAGCATTTT.

This sequence joins TRBV7-9 and TRBJ1-5; D may be TRBD1 (5 bases). CDR1 is SEHNR and CDR2 is FQNEAQ in the germline V gene (reference sequence). The length of the CDR3 is 14 residues. V lost 7 bases to trimming and J lost 2 bases, with 12 bases between them. Written as DNA, the CDR3 is TGTGCCAGCACCCTCGGAGGGGGCAATCAGCCCCAGCATTTT. Translating it yields CASTLGGGNQPQHF.

The sample holds one count of this clone. The chain links TRBV5-1 to TRBJ2-2; 11 nucleotides align to TRBD2. V dropped 4 bases and J dropped 6; count of bases not matched to a gene: 5. The CDR3 covers 15 residues. Germline CDR1 SGHRS, CDR2 YFSETQ. This chain's CDR3 is CASSIAGGPAGELFF. In DNA, the CDR3 is TGCGCCAGCAGCATAGCGGGGGGGCCGGCCGGGGAGCTGTTTTTT.

The J gene is TRBJ1-3, the V gene TRBV6-5; D is possibly TRBD1 (6 bases). This CDR3 spans 15 amino acids. V was trimmed by 4 bases and J by 0 bases, leaving 10 bases between them. Germline values: CDR1 MNHEY, CDR2 SVGAGI. CDR3 bases: TGTGCCAGCAGTTGGCGACAGGACTCTGGAAACACCATATATTTT. Its protein product is CASSWRQDSGNTIYF.

The V call is TRBV28, the J call TRBJ1-2, with a tentative D call TRBD1 (5 bases). CDR3 length equals 15 residues. Germline CDR1 MDHEN, CDR2 SYDVKM. Trimming stripped 6 bases from V and 6 bases from J, with 20 bases between. The CDR3 sequence: CASSLRGDGGNGYTF. The CDR3 DNA reads TGTGCCAGCAGCCTTCGAGGGGATGGAGGGAATGGCTACACCTTC.

V gene TRBV7-2 combines with J gene TRBJ2-2; 12 bases agree with TRBD2. This CDR3 is built from 17 residues. V dropped 0 bases and J dropped 3; count of bases not matched to a gene: 2. Germline values: CDR1 SGHTA, CDR2 FQGNSA. The CDR3 coding sequence is TGTGCCAGCAGCTTAGCCCTAGCGGGGGGGCACACCGGGGAGCTGTTTTTT. It encodes CASSLALAGGHTGELFF.

The chain has TRBV4-1 and TRBJ1-2, with D unresolved. V lost 1 base, J lost 2 bases, and 11 bases lay in between. Per the germline V gene, CDR1 is MGHRA and CDR2 is YSYEKL. The CDR3 has 15 amino acids. CDR3 bases: TGCGCCAGCAGCCAAGCCCCGGCAGGAAACTATGGCTACACCTTC. Its protein is CASSQAPAGNYGYTF.

About this clone itself: One end of the junction varies from germline; a read error may be responsible. The chain has TRBV2 and TRBJ2-7; the D gene is possibly TRBD2 (7 bases). The germline gives CDR1 SNHLY, CDR2 FYNNEI. The CDR3 loop spans 12 amino acids. The CDR3 nucleotides are TGTGCCAGCAGTCAAGGGGGGGTTCCGCTTAACTTC. Amino acid sequence: CASSQGGVPLNF.

The chain uses TRBV19 and TRBJ1-2; D possibly corresponds to TRBD1 (5 bases). The CDR3 sequence is 16 residues long. Germline CDR1 reads LNHDA; CDR2 reads SQIVND (reference sequence). The germline V and J ends were trimmed by 5 bases and 3 bases, with 19 bases remaining between them. Here the CDR3 reads CASSPNGGVEYYGYTF. CDR3 coding DNA: TGTGCCAGTAGTCCGAACGGGGGGGTGGAATACTATGGCTACACCTTC.

The chain joins TRBV27 to TRBJ2-5, with D possibly being TRBD1 (6 bases). Per the germline V gene, CDR1 is MNHEY and CDR2 is SMNVEV (reference sequence). V lost 6 bases and J lost 3, with 11 bases in between. This CDR3 is built from 13 residues. The CDR3 region is CASRSGAEETQYF. The CDR3 DNA sequence: TGTGCCAGCAGATCAGGGGCGGAAGAGACCCAGTACTTC.

This chain joins TRBV28 and TRBJ2-4; D call uncertain. In germline, CDR1 is MDHEN, CDR2 SYDVKM. Trimming left V 6 bases short and J 5 bases short, with 8 bases between. This CDR3 has 12 residues. The DNA for the CDR3 is TGTGCCAGCAGATCCCAGGAAAACATTCAGTACTTC. Translation gives CASRSQENIQYF.

The gene calls are TRBV2 and TRBJ2-3; D not resolved. The V and J ends lost 2 bases and 7 bases respectively, with 10 bases between them. Germline CDR1 reads SNHLY; CDR2 reads FYNNEI. The CDR3 loop spans 13 amino acids. Written as DNA, the CDR3 is TGTGCCAGCAGTGAACCCGACTCTTATACGCAGTATTTT. It codes for CASSEPDSYTQYF.

The chain combines TRBV19 with TRBJ1-1; maybe TRBD1 (5 bases). This CDR3 has 14 amino acids. With 3 bases removed from V and 2 bases from J, the gap between germline ends came to 10 bases. Germline V gene data show CDR1 as LNHDA and CDR2 as SQIVND (reference sequence). The CDR3: CASSMRRGNTEAFF. CDR3 sequence (DNA): TGTGCCAGTAGTATGCGGAGGGGTAACACTGAAGCTTTCTTT.

This rearrangement joins TRBV5-6 to TRBJ2-3; D possibly corresponds to TRBD1 (6 bases). In germline, CDR1 is SGHDT, CDR2 YYEEEE. V lost 5 bases and J lost 2, with 12 bases in between. CDR3 length: 14 residues. This CDR3 reads CASSQDRITDTQYF. The CDR3 DNA reads TGTGCCAGCAGTCAGGACAGAATCACAGATACGCAGTATTTT.

The chain employs TRBV7-9 and TRBJ1-4; 8 bases agree with TRBD1. The CDR3 extends over 15 amino acids. Unmatched junction bases numbered 5, after V lost 5 bases and J lost 3 bases. Per germline, CDR1 SEHNR and CDR2 FQNEAQ (reference sequence). This CDR3 is CASSRGDRSNEKLFF. The CDR3 coding sequence is TGTGCCAGCAGCCGTGGGGACAGGTCTAATGAAAAACTGTTTTTT.

The rearrangement uses TRBV6-5 and TRBJ1-3; D gene ambiguous. CDR1 MNHEY and CDR2 SVGAGI come from the germline V gene. The CDR3 spans 13 residues. The V and J ends lost 7 bases and 0 bases respectively, with 7 bases between them. CDR3 nucleotide sequence: TGTGCCAGCAAGCTAGACTCTGGAAACACCATATATTTT. Translated, it gives CASKLDSGNTIYF.

This chain connects TRBV19 to TRBJ2-2, with TRBD2 matching over 9 bases. The germline CDR1 and CDR2 sequences are LNHDA and SQIVND (reference sequence). J was trimmed by 5 bases and V by 7 bases; bases with no gene match: 11. The CDR3 spans 16 residues. The CDR3 reads CASKERGAWETGELFF. The CDR3 region has the DNA TGTGCCAGTAAGGAGCGGGGGGCCTGGGAAACCGGGGAGCTGTTTTTT. Full variable domain (outside the CDR3, taken from reference TRBV19 and TRBJ2-2): DGGITQSPKYLFRKEGQNVTLSCEQNLNHDAMYWYRQDPGQGLRLIYYSQIVNDFQKGDIAEGYSVSREKKESFPLTVTSAQKNPTAFYLCASKERGAWETGELFFGEGSRLTVL.

This chain uses TRBV11-1 with TRBJ2-3, with a weak D call TRBD2 (6 bases). The CDR3 has 12 residues. CDR1 SGHAT and CDR2 FQDESV come from the germline V gene (reference sequence). V lost 1 base, J lost 8 bases, and 7 bases lay in between. This CDR3 reads CASSLGRGTQYF. DNA of the CDR3: TGTGCCAGCAGCTTAGGGAGGGGTACGCAGTATTTT.